These 12 T cell receptor beta chains came from one sample sequenced in a study of immune evolution from preneoplasia to lung adenocarcinoma. Data came from immunoSEQ multiplex PCR; TCRdb stores just in-frame clones and leaves some out. The table shows about 5,900 clones, with approximately 80% occurring only once. Sequenced material: FFPE lung adenocarcinoma in situ tissue. Receptors originate from a donor aged 70 or over with lung adenocarcinoma.

The chain couples TRBV5-1 to TRBJ1-4; 7 nucleotides line up with TRBD1. Germline CDR1 SGHRS, CDR2 YFSETQ. The CDR3 sequence is 14 residues long. The junction had 7 bases not matched to a gene; V was cut back by 3 bases and J by 8 bases. The CDR3 sequence: CASSWDSLGEKLFF. CDR3 nucleotide sequence: TGCGCCAGCAGCTGGGACAGTTTGGGGGAAAAACTGTTTTTT.

Only a few counts were recorded for this clone. This sequence joins TRBV6-1 and TRBJ2-1, with TRBD2 identical over 8 bases. Germline V gene data show CDR1 as MNHNS and CDR2 as SASEGT. The CDR3 has 15 residues. The V gene end was trimmed by 3 bases and the J gene end by 5 bases; junction bases not matched to a gene: 6. Written as DNA, the CDR3 is TGTGCCAGCAGTGAGGTGGTAGCGGGGAACAATGAGCAGTTCTTC. It codes for CASSEVVAGNNEQFF.

The V and J genes are TRBV19 and TRBJ1-1; 12 nucleotides agree with TRBD1. The germline V gene has CDR1 LNHDA and CDR2 SQIVND (reference sequence). Losses at the gene ends were 6 bases for V and 5 bases for J; bases not matched to a gene: 4. CDR3 size: 14 residues. CDR3 amino acids: CASRGQGARTEAFF. CDR3 bases: TGTGCCAGTAGGGGACAGGGGGCGAGGACTGAAGCTTTCTTT.

This chain links TRBV6-5 with TRBJ2-7; 7 bases are shared with TRBD1. This CDR3 contains 14 residues. Losses at the gene ends were 6 bases for V and 1 base for J; bases not matched to a gene: 6. CDR1 is MNHEY and CDR2 is SVGAGI in the germline V gene. The CDR3 loop reads CASSRQQGSYEQYF. The CDR3 DNA is TGTGCCAGCAGCCGACAACAGGGGTCCTACGAGCAGTACTTC.

This clone was detected a few times. V gene TRBV5-1 combines with J gene TRBJ2-2; D call uncertain. The CDR3 is made up of 15 amino acids. Deletions cut 4 bases from V and 0 bases from J, with 10 bases between. Germline V gives CDR1 SGHRS, CDR2 YFSETQ. CDR3 sequence: CASSPALANTGELFF. The CDR3 region has the DNA TGCGCCAGCAGCCCCGCGCTGGCGAACACCGGGGAGCTGTTTTTT. Using reference TRBV5-1 and TRBJ2-2 for the parts outside the CDR3, the full variable domain is KAGVTQTPRYLIKTRGQQVTLSCSPISGHRSVSWYQQTPGQGLQFLFEYFSETQRNKGNFPGRFSGRQFSNSRSEMNVSTLELGDSALYLCASSPALANTGELFFGEGSRLTVL.

The genes are TRBV7-9 and TRBJ1-2, with 7 nucleotides matching TRBD1. The CDR3 totals 15 residues. The germline V gene encodes CDR1 SEHNR and CDR2 FQNEAQ (reference sequence). With 1 base clipped from V and 0 bases from J, the junction kept 2 bases outside the gene matches. This CDR3 is CASSLVGTANYGYTF. The DNA of the CDR3 is TGTGCCAGCAGCTTAGTCGGGACAGCTAACTATGGCTACACCTTC. Full variable domain (rest looked up from reference TRBV7-9 and TRBJ1-2): DTGVSQNPRHKITKRGQNVTFRCDPISEHNRLYWYRQTLGQGPEFLTYFQNEAQLEKSRLLSDRFSAERPKGSFSTLEIQRTEQGDSAMYLCASSLVGTANYGYTFGSGTRLTVV.

CDR3 loop: CASSLVVREGTEAFF. As DNA, the CDR3 is TGCGCCAGCAGCTTGGTAGTGCGGGAAGGCACTGAAGCTTTCTTT. The rearrangement links TRBV5-1 to TRBJ1-1; D ambiguous. From germline, CDR1 is SGHRS and CDR2 YFSETQ. Trimming took off 0 bases at V and 4 bases at J, with 13 bases between the two ends. This CDR3 region has 15 residues.

This clone was observed a handful of times. This chain uses TRBV5-1 with TRBJ1-2; maybe TRBD1 (5 bases). This CDR3 is 13 amino acids long. V gave up 4 bases and J gave up 5 bases, with 12 bases separating them. CDR1 is SGHRS and CDR2 is YFSETQ in the germline V gene. CDR3 sequence reads: CASSQTEGYGYTF. The DNA for the CDR3 is TGCGCCAGCAGCCAGACAGAGGGATATGGCTACACCTTC.

The chain uses TRBV27 and TRBJ2-7; no definite D call. CDR1 MNHEY and CDR2 SMNVEV come from the germline V gene (reference sequence). The CDR3 consists of 14 residues. V lost 0 bases and J lost 0, with 6 bases in between. The CDR3 coding sequence is TGTGCCAGCAGTTTATCGACGGACTCCTACGAGCAGTACTTC. This gives the protein CASSLSTDSYEQYF.

The sample holds one count of this clone. The rearrangement joins TRBV5-5 to TRBJ2-5, with a weak D call TRBD2 (7 bases). The CDR3 runs 15 residues. V was trimmed by 1 base and J by 5 bases, leaving 15 bases between them. Germline values: CDR1 SGHKS, CDR2 YYEKEE (reference sequence). DNA of the CDR3: TGTGCCAGCAGCTTGTTGGGAGGGGGAGCGGAGACCCAGTACTTC. Amino acids: CASSLLGGGAETQYF.

J is TRBJ1-4 and V is TRBV7-9; D not certain. Looked up from germline, CDR1 is SEHNR and CDR2 is FQNEAQ (reference sequence). The V gene lost 8 bases and the J gene lost 2 bases, with 12 bases spanning the gap. This CDR3 has 14 residues. The CDR3 nucleotides read TGTGCCAGCGGCGAGGGATTGACTAATGAAAAACTGTTTTTT. It encodes CASGEGLTNEKLFF.

The CDR3 bases are TGTGCCAGCAAGGGGGACAGTGATTACAATGAGCAGTTCTTC. Its protein is CASKGDSDYNEQFF. The gene calls are TRBV2 and TRBJ2-1; TRBD1 agrees at 7 bases. Germline V gene data show CDR1 as SNHLY and CDR2 as FYNNEI. The length of the CDR3 is 14 residues. The trim removed 7 bases at V and 4 bases at J, leaving 7 bases unmatched.